A selection of T cell receptor beta chains follows, all from one sample in a study of CD8 T cells in Susac syndrome. TCRdb recomputed calls from the immunoSEQ multiplex PCR reads with MiXCR, one row per CDR3 protein. The table records around 190,000 distinct CDR3 sequences, approximately 94% of them present only once. The sample consisted of CD4+ T cells from PBMCs. These receptors were collected from a human donor in good health. Both conserved end residues are part of each CDR3. The order of the fields is V gene, J gene, D gene, clone size, CDR3 protein, CDR3 DNA. D genes are given only for firm matches. Expanded clones are given a class, and other clones once, few, many or no size at all.

>TRBV7-2|TRBJ1-3|NA|NA
CASSLVVRGSGNTIYF
TGTGCCAGCAGCTTAGTGGTCAGGGGCTCTGGAAACACCATATATTTT
>TRBV5-1|TRBJ2-7|NA|NA
CASSLQGNSYEQYF
TGCGCCAGCAGCTTGCAGGGGAACTCCTACGAGCAGTACTTC
>TRBV27|TRBJ1-2|NA|NA
CASSLLGGTGGYTF
TGTGCCAGCAGTTTATTAGGGGGAACGGGGGGCTACACCTTC
>TRBV19|TRBJ2-7|TRBD1|NA
CASSDRGDNEQYF
TGTGCCAGTTCGGACAGGGGGGACAACGAGCAGTACTTC
>TRBV20-1|TRBJ1-1|NA|NA
CSAAFTEAFF
TGCAGTGCCGCTTTCACTGAAGCTTTCTTT
>TRBV5-6|TRBJ2-2|NA|NA
CASSYSIGADFTGELFF
TGTGCCAGCAGCTATAGTATCGGGGCGGACTTCACCGGGGAGCTGTTTTTT
>TRBV10-3|TRBJ2-3|NA|NA
CAIKGADTDTQYF
TGTGCCATCAAAGGCGCTGACACAGATACGCAGTATTTT
>TRBV3-1|TRBJ2-3|NA|NA
CASGRTRSTDTQYF
TGTGCCAGCGGAAGGACAAGAAGCACAGATACGCAGTATTTT
>TRBV19|TRBJ1-5|TRBD1|NA
CASSGGTADSNQPQHF
TGTGCCAGTAGTGGGGGGACAGCGGATAGCAATCAGCCCCAGCATTTT
>TRBV28|TRBJ1-5|NA|NA
CASSSMGQPQHF
TGTGCCAGCAGTTCGATGGGACAGCCCCAGCATTTT
>TRBV28|TRBJ1-1|NA|NA
CASSLQEGVTAKAFF
TGTGCCAGCAGTTTACAGGAGGGGGTGACCGCCAAAGCTTTCTTT
>TRBV6-2/TRBV6-3|TRBJ1-5|NA|NA
CASSYQEGWPQHF
TGTGCCAGCAGTTACCAGGAGGGGTGGCCCCAGCATTTT
>TRBV27|TRBJ1-4|TRBD1|NA
CASSPTGDPWEKLFF
TGTGCCAGCAGTCCGACAGGGGACCCTTGGGAAAAACTGTTTTTT
>TRBV27|TRBJ2-4|NA|NA
CASSSRELAKNIQYF
TGTGCCAGCAGTTCCAGGGAGTTGGCCAAAAACATTCAGTACTTC
>TRBV3-1|TRBJ1-1|NA|few
CASSHGGDTEAFF
TGTGCCAGCAGCCATGGCGGTGACACTGAAGCTTTCTTT
>TRBV6-5|TRBJ2-3|TRBD1|NA
CASSYAGTGGTYF
TGTGCCAGCAGTTACGCCGGGACAGGCGGGACGTATTTT
>TRBV28|TRBJ2-4|NA|NA
CASSTPGLGLAKNIQYF
TGTGCCAGCAGTACACCAGGGTTGGGGCTAGCCAAAAACATTCAGTACTTC
>TRBV3-1|TRBJ1-2|NA|once
CASSQGGQQSDTF
TGTGCCAGCAGCCAAGGAGGGCAACAGTCTGACACCTTC
>TRBV5-1|TRBJ1-4|NA|few
CASSFQPGREKLFF
TGCGCCAGCAGCTTTCAACCCGGGAGGGAAAAACTGTTTTTT
>TRBV2|TRBJ2-1|NA|NA
CASSDYPSYNEQFF
TGTGCCAGCAGTGACTATCCCTCCTACAATGAGCAGTTCTTC
>TRBV29-1|TRBJ2-5|NA|NA
CSVGPSGTQYF
TGCAGCGTTGGACCTAGTGGGACCCAGTACTTC
>TRBV29-1|TRBJ1-1|TRBD1|NA
CSVSHRGQNTEAFF
TGCAGCGTGAGCCACAGGGGCCAGAACACTGAAGCTTTCTTT
>TRBV28|TRBJ2-5|NA|NA
CASSYLGGETQYF
TGTGCCAGCAGCTACCTGGGCGGGGAGACCCAGTACTTC
>TRBV7-2|TRBJ2-5|TRBD2|NA
CASSLAGTRGQETQYF
TGTGCCAGCAGCTTGGCCGGGACTAGAGGACAAGAGACCCAGTACTTC
>TRBV7-9|TRBJ1-4|NA|NA
CASSLMSRPTNEKLFF
TGTGCCAGCAGCTTAATGAGCAGACCAACTAATGAAAAACTGTTTTTT
>TRBV5-6|TRBJ2-7|NA|NA
CASSFGRISYEQYF
TGTGCCAGCAGCTTCGGGCGCATCTCCTACGAGCAGTACTTC
>TRBV6-2/TRBV6-3|TRBJ2-5|NA|NA
CASSYSLSSGQETQYF
TGTGCCAGCAGTTACTCGTTGTCGAGCGGTCAAGAGACCCAGTACTTC
>TRBV27|TRBJ1-2|NA|NA
CASSPRQVYGYTF
TGTGCCAGCAGCCCGCGACAGGTCTATGGCTACACCTTC
>TRBV29-1|TRBJ2-7|NA|NA
CSGRGLGTYEQYF
TGCAGCGGCAGGGGATTAGGGACCTACGAGCAGTACTTC
>TRBV29-1|TRBJ2-1|NA|NA
CSVEGVYNEQFF
TGCAGCGTTGAAGGGGTCTACAATGAGCAGTTCTTC